Listed below are T cell receptor beta chains from one sample, sequenced in a study of beta chain features in type 1 diabetes. Produced via immunoSEQ multiplex PCR; TCRdb's table is partial and in-frame only. The table records around 250,000 clones, 11% to 15% of them present only once. The sample consisted of naive CD4+ T cells from blood. These TCRs come from a young man with type 1 diabetes. Each CDR3 is given with its conserved first and last residue. The order of the fields is D gene, J gene, clone size, V gene, CDR3 protein, CDR3 DNA. The D gene is left open where the match is weak. For some rows the clone size is stated as once, few or many, or as a class when expanded; others skip it.

TRBD2	TRBJ2-1	few	TRBV11-3	CASSLEGGSDEQFF	TGTGCCAGCAGCTTAGAGGGCGGGAGTGATGAGCAGTTCTTC
TRBD1	TRBJ2-7	few	TRBV9	CASSAGTATLSGEQYF	TGTGCCAGCAGCGCCGGGACAGCCACCCTTTCGGGGGAGCAGTACTTC
TRBD1	TRBJ2-6	few	TRBV2	CASSRTGGVSGANVLTF	TGTGCCAGCTCGCGGACAGGGGGCGTTTCTGGGGCCAACGTCCTGACTTTC
TRBD1	TRBJ2-3	few	TRBV2	CASGQGFTDTQYF	TGTGCCAGCGGACAGGGCTTCACAGATACGCAGTATTTT
-	TRBJ2-5	-	TRBV5-4	CASSQQETQYF	TGTGCCAGCAGCCAACAGGAGACCCAGTACTTC
-	TRBJ2-2	-	TRBV18	CASSPGPIRRELFF	TGTGCCAGCTCACCGGGGCCTATCCGCCGGGAGCTGTTTTTT
-	TRBJ2-2	-	TRBV6-5	CASTRTGELFF	TGTGCCAGCACGAGGACCGGGGAGCTGTTTTTT
-	TRBJ2-2	-	TRBV29-1	CSVGSSSLLGELFF	TGCAGCGTTGGGAGTAGCTCTCTGCTCGGGGAGCTGTTTTTT
-	TRBJ1-1	-	TRBV5-6	CASSLGSGVTEAFF	TGTGCCAGCAGCTTGGGTAGTGGAGTCACTGAAGCTTTCTTT
TRBD2	TRBJ2-1	few	TRBV7-9	CASSLAGGDLNEQFF	TGTGCCAGCAGCTTGGCCGGGGGGGACCTCAATGAGCAGTTCTTC
-	TRBJ2-1	-	TRBV11-3	CASSLGRVSHNEQFF	TGTGCCAGCAGCTTAGGGAGGGTTAGCCACAATGAGCAGTTCTTC
TRBD2	TRBJ2-7	few	TRBV6-6	CASSYGRAYEQYF	TGTGCCAGCAGTTACGGGAGGGCCTACGAGCAGTACTTC
TRBD1	TRBJ2-7	-	TRBV2	CASSKDRGPYEQYF	TGTGCCAGCAGTAAGGACAGGGGACCCTACGAGCAGTACTTC
TRBD1	TRBJ1-5	-	TRBV18	CASSLQGMGQPQHF	TGTGCCAGCTCATTACAGGGGATGGGTCAGCCCCAGCATTTT
-	TRBJ2-5	few	TRBV5-6	CASSLTGETQYF	TGTGCCAGCAGCTTGACAGGGGAGACCCAGTACTTC
-	TRBJ1-1	few	TRBV30	CAWTLTPGGEAFF	TGTGCCTGGACCCTCACCCCGGGGGGTGAAGCTTTCTTT
TRBD1	TRBJ2-7	few	TRBV5-1	CASSLGDRATYEQYF	TGCGCCAGCAGCTTGGGAGACAGGGCAACCTACGAGCAGTACTTC
TRBD1	TRBJ1-1	-	TRBV5-1	CASSPGQVIMNTEAFF	TGCGCCAGCAGCCCCGGACAGGTGATAATGAACACTGAAGCTTTCTTT
TRBD2	TRBJ2-1	few	TRBV5-1	CASSLGGSSYNEQFF	TGCGCCAGCAGCTTAGGCGGGAGCTCCTACAATGAGCAGTTCTTC
TRBD2	TRBJ2-2	-	TRBV2	CASMLAGANTGELFF	TGTGCCAGCATGCTAGCGGGGGCGAACACCGGGGAGCTGTTTTTT
-	TRBJ2-7	few	TRBV2	CASSRSYGDYEQYF	TGTGCCAGCAGCCGTTCTTACGGGGACTACGAGCAGTACTTC
TRBD1	TRBJ2-1	-	TRBV6-5	CASSDTGQINEQFF	TGTGCCAGCAGTGACACGGGACAGATTAATGAGCAGTTCTTC
TRBD1	TRBJ2-5	-	TRBV19	CASSKGTEETQYF	TGTGCCAGTAGTAAGGGGACAGAAGAGACCCAGTACTTC
-	TRBJ2-1	few	TRBV5-1	CASSHGSGNEQFF	TGCGCCAGCAGTCACGGATCGGGCAATGAGCAGTTCTTC
TRBD2	TRBJ2-1	-	TRBV30	CAWSGGGLAGYNEQFF	TGTGCCTGGAGTGGGGGGGGACTGGCCGGGTACAATGAGCAGTTCTTC
-	TRBJ2-3	-	TRBV29-1	CSVTQGGPDTQYF	TGCAGCGTAACACAGGGGGGGCCAGATACGCAGTATTTT
TRBD1	TRBJ1-2	-	TRBV5-4	CASSRQGGNYGYTF	TGTGCCAGCAGTAGACAGGGGGGGAACTATGGCTACACCTTC
TRBD1	TRBJ2-7	-	TRBV5-4	CASSPQQGTDYEQYF	TGTGCCAGCAGCCCCCAACAGGGGACAGACTACGAGCAGTACTTC
TRBD2	TRBJ2-1	few	TRBV5-4	CASNSGGAGYNEQFF	TGTGCCAGCAACAGCGGGGGGGCCGGCTACAATGAGCAGTTCTTC
TRBD2	TRBJ2-5	-	TRBV4-2	CASSLKVTAGGSQETQYF	TGTGCCAGCAGCCTCAAGGTGACAGCGGGAGGGTCCCAAGAGACCCAGTACTTC
TRBD2	TRBJ2-7	few	TRBV5-4	CASSLGSGLGTYEQYF	TGTGCCAGCAGCTTGGGTTCGGGACTAGGTACCTACGAGCAGTACTTC
TRBD1	TRBJ1-1	few	TRBV5-4	CASSRDPGQSNTEAFF	TGTGCCAGCAGCCGAGACCCGGGACAGTCGAACACTGAAGCTTTCTTT
-	TRBJ2-3	few	TRBV29-1	CSVGTGSVETDTQYF	TGCAGCGTTGGCACCGGTAGCGTAGAGACAGATACGCAGTATTTT
TRBD1	TRBJ2-7	few	TRBV29-1	CSVKRRGQEGSYEQYF	TGCAGCGTCAAACGGAGGGGACAGGAGGGTTCCTACGAGCAGTACTTC
TRBD2	TRBJ2-2	-	TRBV4-2	CASSHPGTSGSPNTGELFF	TGTGCCAGCAGCCACCCCGGGACTAGCGGGAGCCCTAACACCGGGGAGCTGTTTTTT
-	TRBJ2-7	few	TRBV18	CASSPPTPAGEQYF	TGTGCCAGCTCACCACCAACTCCTGCGGGCGAGCAGTACTTC
TRBD1	TRBJ1-2	few	TRBV29-1	CSVQLGQGDYGYTF	TGCAGCGTGCAGTTGGGACAGGGGGACTATGGCTACACCTTC
TRBD2	TRBJ2-3	few	TRBV4-2	CASSQDQKRGPTDTQYF	TGTGCCAGCAGCCAAGATCAGAAGCGGGGACCCACAGATACGCAGTATTTT
-	TRBJ1-5	-	TRBV23-1	CASSQPAGGGNQPQHF	TGCGCCAGCAGTCAGCCTGCGGGGGGCGGCAATCAGCCCCAGCATTTT
TRBD2	TRBJ2-3	-	TRBV14	CASSHRAGGTDTQYF	TGTGCCAGCAGCCATAGAGCGGGAGGGACAGATACGCAGTATTTT
-	TRBJ1-2	-	TRBV6-6	CASSYLQGYTF	TGTGCCAGCAGTTACCTACAGGGCTACACCTTC
-	TRBJ2-7	few	TRBV2	CASSESGGYEQYF	TGTGCCAGCAGTGAAAGCGGAGGCTACGAGCAGTACTTC
TRBD1	TRBJ2-2	-	TRBV5-1	CASSSRQGAGELFF	TGCGCCAGCAGCTCACGACAGGGCGCCGGGGAGCTGTTTTTT
-	TRBJ2-3	few	TRBV29-1	CSVGPPTTDTQYF	TGCAGCGTTGGTCCCCCTACCACAGATACGCAGTATTTT
TRBD2	TRBJ2-1	few	TRBV15	CATSRSSGTRSPNNEQFF	TGTGCCACCAGCAGGTCCTCCGGGACTAGGTCCCCTAACAATGAGCAGTTCTTC
-	TRBJ2-3	-	TRBV14	CASSRSGDTQYF	TGTGCCAGCAGCCGCAGTGGAGATACGCAGTATTTT
-	TRBJ2-7	few	TRBV27	CASSRSGRGEQYF	TGTGCCAGCAGCCGGAGCGGACGCGGGGAGCAGTACTTC
TRBD1	TRBJ1-4	few	TRBV30	CAWTTGGSYEKLFF	TGTGCCTGGACCACAGGGGGCAGCTATGAAAAACTGTTTTTT
-	TRBJ2-1	few	TRBV2	CASSVGGAPYNEQFF	TGTGCCAGCAGTGTTGGCGGGGCCCCCTACAATGAGCAGTTCTTC
-	TRBJ2-5	few	TRBV5-1	CASSLPGGNRETQYF	TGCGCCAGCAGCCTCCCTGGAGGGAACCGCGAGACCCAGTACTTC